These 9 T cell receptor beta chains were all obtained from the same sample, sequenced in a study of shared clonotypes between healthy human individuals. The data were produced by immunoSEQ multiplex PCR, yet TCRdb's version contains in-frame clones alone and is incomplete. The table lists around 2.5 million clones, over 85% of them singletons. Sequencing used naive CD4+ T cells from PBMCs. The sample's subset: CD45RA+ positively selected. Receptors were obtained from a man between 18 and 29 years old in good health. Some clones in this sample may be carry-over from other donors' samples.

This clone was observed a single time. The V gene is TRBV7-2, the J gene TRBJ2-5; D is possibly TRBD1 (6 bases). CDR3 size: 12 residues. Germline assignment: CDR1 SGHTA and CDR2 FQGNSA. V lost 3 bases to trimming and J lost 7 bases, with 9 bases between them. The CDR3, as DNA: TGTGCCAGCAGCTTCCAACAGGGGACCCAGTACTTC. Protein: CASSFQQGTQYF.

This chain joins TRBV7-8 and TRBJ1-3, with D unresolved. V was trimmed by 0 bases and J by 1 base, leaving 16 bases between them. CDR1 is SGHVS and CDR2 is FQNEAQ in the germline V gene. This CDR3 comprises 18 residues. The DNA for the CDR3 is TGTGCCAGCAGCTTAGCGCGGAGGGCACCTCAATCTGGAAACACCATATATTTT. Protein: CASSLARRAPQSGNTIYF. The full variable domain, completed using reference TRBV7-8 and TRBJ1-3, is GAGVSQSPRYKVAKRGQDVALRCDPISGHVSLFWYQQALGQGPEFLTYFQNEAQLDKSGLPSDRFFAERPEGSVSTLKIQRTQQEDSAVYLCASSLARRAPQSGNTIYFGEGSWLTVV.

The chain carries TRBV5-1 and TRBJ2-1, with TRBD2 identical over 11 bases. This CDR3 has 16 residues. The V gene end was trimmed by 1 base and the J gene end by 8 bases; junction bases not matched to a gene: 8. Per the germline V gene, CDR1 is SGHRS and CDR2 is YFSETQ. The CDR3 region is CASSLKASGRTHEQFF. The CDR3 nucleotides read TGCGCCAGCAGCTTGAAGGCTAGCGGGAGGACCCATGAGCAGTTCTTC.

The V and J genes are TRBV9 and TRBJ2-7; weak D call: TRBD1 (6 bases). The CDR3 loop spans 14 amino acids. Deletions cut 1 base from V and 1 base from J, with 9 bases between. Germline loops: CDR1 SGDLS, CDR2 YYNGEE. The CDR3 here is CASSVQGRSYEQYF. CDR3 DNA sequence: TGTGCCAGCAGCGTACAGGGGAGATCCTACGAGCAGTACTTC.

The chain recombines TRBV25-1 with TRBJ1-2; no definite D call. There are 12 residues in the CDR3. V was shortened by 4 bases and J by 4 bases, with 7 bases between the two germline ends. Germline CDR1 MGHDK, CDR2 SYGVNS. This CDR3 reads CASSGGFYGYTF. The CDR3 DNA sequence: TGTGCCAGCAGTGGGGGTTTCTATGGCTACACCTTC.

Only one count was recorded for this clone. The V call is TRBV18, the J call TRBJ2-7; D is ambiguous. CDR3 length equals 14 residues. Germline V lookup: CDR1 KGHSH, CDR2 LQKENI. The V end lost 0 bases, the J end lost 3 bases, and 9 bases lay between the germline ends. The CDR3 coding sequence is TGTGCCAGCTCACCACCAGGGTCCCTCTACGAGCAGTACTTC. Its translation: CASSPPGSLYEQYF.

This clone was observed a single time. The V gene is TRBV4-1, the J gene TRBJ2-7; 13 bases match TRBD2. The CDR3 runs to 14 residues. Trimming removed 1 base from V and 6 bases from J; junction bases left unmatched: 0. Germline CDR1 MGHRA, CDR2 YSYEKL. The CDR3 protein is CASSQGLAGGEQYF. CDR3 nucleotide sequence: TGCGCCAGCAGCCAAGGACTAGCGGGAGGCGAGCAGTACTTC.

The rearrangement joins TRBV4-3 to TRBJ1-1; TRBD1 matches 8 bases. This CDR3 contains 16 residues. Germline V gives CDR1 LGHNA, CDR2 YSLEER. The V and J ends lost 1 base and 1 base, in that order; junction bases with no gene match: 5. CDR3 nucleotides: TGCGCCAGCAGCCAAGGATCCGGGACAGGGAACACTGAAGCTTTCTTT. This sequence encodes CASSQGSGTGNTEAFF.

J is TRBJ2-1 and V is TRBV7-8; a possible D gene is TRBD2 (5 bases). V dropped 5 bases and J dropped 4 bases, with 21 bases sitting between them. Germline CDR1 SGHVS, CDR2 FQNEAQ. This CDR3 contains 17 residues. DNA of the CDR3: TGTGCCAGCAGCGAGCGCGGGTTCTCGACCCGTTACAATGAGCAGTTCTTC. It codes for CASSERGFSTRYNEQFF. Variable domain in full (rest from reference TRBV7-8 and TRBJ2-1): GAGVSQSPRYKVAKRGQDVALRCDPISGHVSLFWYQQALGQGPEFLTYFQNEAQLDKSGLPSDRFFAERPEGSVSTLKIQRTQQEDSAVYLCASSERGFSTRYNEQFFGPGTRLTVL.